This TCR beta chain emerged from a study of T cells in Graves' hyperthyroidism and ophthalmopathy. Amplified regions were TCR beta CDR3 sequences from RNA transcripts. The primer set for the first-round RT-PCR of the TCR CDR3 was HTBI. TCRdb ran MiXCR on the multiplex PCR reads and lists one entry per CDR3 protein. Of a few hundred thousand distinct CDR3 sequences in the sample, roughly 14% were seen once. CDR1 is MDHEN and CDR2 is SYDVKM in the germline V gene. Deletions cut 2 bases from V and 0 bases from J, with 11 bases between. The CDR3 spans 16 residues. Stable Graves' hyperthyroidism meant no ophthalmopathy progression within 18 months. This clonotype was picked up a small number of times.

The TCR was taken from a woman aged 25 to 39 with Graves' hyperthyroidism. The specimen was blood. This rearrangement joins TRBV28 to TRBJ1-3; D ambiguous. CDR3 nucleotides: TGTGCCAGCAGTTTAGATCCCGTCGACTCTGGAAACACCATATATTTT. Its translation: CASSLDPVDSGNTIYF.